A selection of T cell receptor beta chains follows, all from one sample in a study of T cells in localized non-small cell lung cancer. The method was immunoSEQ multiplex PCR; TCRdb's version includes in-frame clones alone and lacks a portion of them. The sample contains about 83,000 clones, about 84% of which appear only once. This specimen consisted of peripheral blood, obtained before any cancer treatment. These receptors were collected from a female donor of 60 years or more with stage I lung adenocarcinoma. CDR3s include the opening cysteine and the closing phenylalanine or tryptophan. The D gene is left open where the match is weak. Expanded clones get a size class; other rows say once, few or many, or leave the size out.

clone_size	j_call	v_call	d_call	cdr3_aa	cdr3_nt
.	TRBJ1-2	TRBV9	.	CASSVAGVRDGYTF	TGTGCCAGCAGCGTAGCCGGGGTAAGAGATGGCTACACCTTC
.	TRBJ2-7	TRBV11-2	TRBD2	CASSFSGSHEQYF	TGTGCCAGCAGCTTTAGCGGGAGTCATGAGCAGTACTTC
.	TRBJ1-1	TRBV4-1	TRBD1	CASSLDRGTEAFF	TGCGCCAGCAGCCTTGACAGGGGAACTGAAGCTTTCTTT
.	TRBJ1-4	TRBV7-9	TRBD1	CASSPYGGTATNEKLFF	TGTGCCAGCAGCCCATATGGCGGGACAGCAACTAATGAAAAACTGTTTTTT
.	TRBJ1-4	TRBV6-1	.	CASSRTFEEKLFF	TGTGCCAGCAGTCGGACATTTGAAGAAAAACTGTTTTTT
.	TRBJ2-7	TRBV6-5	.	CASSYSGQPYEQYF	TGTGCCAGCAGTTACTCCGGACAGCCCTACGAGCAGTACTTC
.	TRBJ2-2	TRBV7-2	.	CASSFRPRGTGELFF	TGTGCCAGCAGCTTCCGACCCCGAGGTACCGGGGAGCTGTTTTTT
.	TRBJ1-2	TRBV7-2	.	CASSPRTFNGYTF	TGTGCCAGCAGCCCGCGCACCTTCAATGGCTACACCTTC
once	TRBJ1-2	TRBV6-5	TRBD1	CATFGTGLSYGYTF	TGTGCCACCTTCGGGACAGGGTTATCCTATGGCTACACCTTC
.	TRBJ1-2	TRBV6-5	TRBD1	CASSPGTDYGYTF	TGTGCCAGCAGCCCCGGGACAGACTATGGCTACACCTTC
.	TRBJ2-5	TRBV30	.	CAWSVSQETQYF	TGTGCCTGGAGTGTAAGCCAAGAGACCCAGTACTTC
.	TRBJ2-7	TRBV6-5	.	CASSTSYEQYF	TGTGCCAGCAGTACAAGCTACGAGCAGTACTTC